A single sample is the source of the 16 T cell receptor beta chains below, sequenced in a study of shared T cell receptors in the human thymus. Data came from immunoSEQ multiplex PCR; TCRdb stores just in-frame clones and leaves some out. The sample contains 700,000 or so clones, roughly 88% of which appear only once. The same sample was also studied in work on human thymus T cells.

The sequenced material came from thymocytes. These receptor sequences come from a girl under two years old with a congenital heart defect.

In its sample, this clone was seen a few times. The J gene is TRBJ2-5, the V gene TRBV28, with D maybe TRBD2 (5 bases). The CDR3 is 12 residues long. Germline CDR1 and CDR2: MDHEN and SYDVKM. The germline V and J ends were trimmed by 7 bases and 4 bases, with 10 bases remaining between them. CDR3 region: CASTSNGETQYF. In nucleotides, the CDR3 is TGTGCCAGCACTAGCAATGGAGAGACCCAGTACTTC.

The V gene is TRBV5-1, the J gene TRBJ2-7; 7 bases fit TRBD1. V trimming: 4 bases; J trimming: 12 bases; junction bases outside the gene matches: 10. The CDR3 is 12 amino acids. Germline loops: CDR1 SGHRS, CDR2 YFSETQ. The CDR3 DNA reads as TGCGCCAGCAGCAAGGGACAGAGGGTAAGGTACTTC. Protein product: CASSKGQRVRYF.

The chain carries TRBV6-5 and TRBJ1-1; TRBD1 matches 7 bases. Germline V gives CDR1 MNHEY, CDR2 SVGAGI. This CDR3 region has 15 residues. J was trimmed by 3 bases and V by 0 bases; bases with no gene match: 4. CDR3: CASSYSEDRYTEAFF. In DNA, the CDR3 is TGTGCCAGCAGTTACTCCGAGGACAGGTACACTGAAGCTTTCTTT.

The chain combines TRBV10-3 with TRBJ2-3; tentatively, D is TRBD2 (6 bases). The germline V gene encodes CDR1 ENHRY and CDR2 SYGVKD. Trimming cost V 3 bases and J 7 bases, with 20 bases left between them. The CDR3 contains 16 residues. This CDR3 is CAISDPPGTGGNTQYF. The CDR3 DNA reads TGTGCCATCAGTGACCCACCCGGGACCGGAGGGAATACGCAGTATTTT.

The chain joins TRBV5-1 to TRBJ1-3, with TRBD1 identical over 7 bases. V dropped 7 bases and J dropped 0; count of bases not matched to a gene: 13. Germline lookup yields CDR1 SGHRS and CDR2 YFSETQ. This CDR3 region has 17 residues. In DNA form, the CDR3 reads TGCGCCAGCGGACTCCGGGACAGCCGAGTCTCTGGAAACACCATATATTTT. Amino acids: CASGLRDSRVSGNTIYF.

The chain couples TRBV11-2 to TRBJ2-3; 9 bases agree with TRBD1. V shed 1 base and J 2 bases; nucleotides not matched to a gene: 7. This CDR3 has 17 residues. CDR1 SGHAT and CDR2 FQNNGV come from the germline V gene. The CDR3 spells CASSLGPGQGVTDTQYF. The CDR3 coding sequence is TGTGCCAGCAGCTTAGGGCCGGGACAGGGTGTCACAGATACGCAGTATTTT.

To note about this clone: Other DNA sequences in this specimen translate into the identical CDR3. The CDR3 loop reads CASSSSGEHTEAFF. The CDR3 DNA is TGCGCCAGCAGCTCCTCAGGGGAGCATACTGAAGCTTTCTTT. The chain links TRBV5-1 to TRBJ1-1; a possible D gene is TRBD1 (6 bases). The CDR3 sequence is 14 residues long. The V gene's germline CDR1 is SGHRS and CDR2 YFSETQ. V lost 3 bases to trimming and J lost 5 bases, with 14 bases between them.

This clone appeared once. The chain has TRBV7-9 and TRBJ1-1; no firm D call. The CDR3 sequence is 10 residues long. The V gene lost 5 bases and the J gene lost 10 bases, with 8 bases spanning the gap. Per germline, CDR1 SEHNR and CDR2 FQNEAQ (reference sequence). In DNA, the CDR3 is TGTGCCAGCAGCCAGAGGCGAGCTTTCTTT. Translating gives CASSQRRAFF.

This chain links TRBV14 with TRBJ1-3; D gene unclear. CDR3 length: 19 amino acids. Germline V gene sequence: CDR1 SGHDN, CDR2 FVKESK. Trimming removed 0 bases at V and 4 bases at J, with 22 bases between. Written as DNA, the CDR3 is TGTGCCAGCAGCCAAGATCTGTTTCGGGGAAGGTCAAAAGGAAACACCATATATTTT. Its translation is CASSQDLFRGRSKGNTIYF.

This clone has a single count. The J gene is TRBJ1-6, the V gene TRBV2; 11 nucleotides line up with TRBD1. J lost 9 bases, V lost 6 bases, and 16 bases had no gene match. The CDR3 consists of 18 residues. Germline CDR1 reads SNHLY; CDR2 reads FYNNEI. The CDR3 loop is CASSRPDGTGGKGSPLHF. The DNA of the CDR3 is TGTGCCAGCAGCCGACCGGACGGGACAGGGGGTAAGGGTTCACCCCTCCACTTT.

The V call is TRBV10-3, the J call TRBJ1-6; D perhaps matches TRBD1 (5 bases). Trimming left V 8 bases short and J 3 bases short, with 20 bases between. CDR1 and CDR2 (germline): ENHRY, SYGVKD. The CDR3 contains 17 residues. CDR3 in amino acids: CAIGNQDRLIYNSPLHF. The CDR3 DNA sequence: TGTGCCATCGGGAACCAAGACAGACTGATCTATAATTCACCCCTCCACTTT.

CDR3 sequence: CASSLGERTGDGYTF. In DNA form, the CDR3 reads TGTGCCAGCAGTTTAGGAGAACGGACAGGGGATGGCTACACCTTC. V and J are TRBV28 and TRBJ1-2; TRBD1 agrees at 9 bases. Germline CDR1 and CDR2: MDHEN and SYDVKM. V was clipped by 2 bases and J by 6 bases; unmatched bases: 7. The CDR3 loop spans 15 amino acids.

The chain uses TRBV4-1 and TRBJ2-5; D perhaps matches TRBD2 (7 bases). The CDR3 covers 16 residues. Germline CDR1 reads MGHRA; CDR2 reads YSYEKL. V was cut by 0 bases and J by 4 bases, with 15 bases left in between. This chain's CDR3 is CASSQDTGGPVETQYF. CDR3 sequence (DNA): TGCGCCAGCAGCCAAGATACGGGGGGCCCAGTAGAGACCCAGTACTTC.

This sequence joins TRBV15 and TRBJ1-2; D uncertain. Trimming took off 8 bases at V and 4 bases at J, with 29 bases between the two ends. This CDR3 is built from 18 residues. The germline gives CDR1 LNHNV, CDR2 YYDKDF (reference sequence). Here the CDR3 reads CATATKGLEDRRFYGYTF. As DNA, the CDR3 is TGTGCCACCGCGACTAAAGGACTTGAGGACCGAAGATTCTATGGCTACACCTTC. Full variable domain (rest looked up from reference TRBV15 and TRBJ1-2): DAMVIQNPRYQVTQFGKPVTLSCSQTLNHNVMYWYQQKSSQAPKLLFHYYDKDFNNEADTPDNFQSRRPNTSFCFLDIRSPGLGDTAMYLCATATKGLEDRRFYGYTFGSGTRLTVV.

The chain carries TRBV2 and TRBJ2-3; 10 nucleotides agree with TRBD1. CDR1 is SNHLY and CDR2 is FYNNEI in the germline V gene. After removal of 1 base from V and 3 bases from J, the junction contained 10 bases not matched to a gene. This CDR3 region has 18 residues. The CDR3 loop is CASSEDTTGQGMTDTQYF. The CDR3 nucleotides are TGTGCCAGCAGTGAAGATACTACGGGACAGGGGATGACAGATACGCAGTATTTT.

V is TRBV21-1 and J is TRBJ2-1; the table names TRBD2, a call not compared with the DNA. TRBV21-1 is assigned pseudogene status. The CDR3 runs 11 residues. The CDR3 nucleotides are TGTGCCAGCAGCCGTGGGCGGGGGCAGTTCTTC. Its translation is CASSRGRGQFF.